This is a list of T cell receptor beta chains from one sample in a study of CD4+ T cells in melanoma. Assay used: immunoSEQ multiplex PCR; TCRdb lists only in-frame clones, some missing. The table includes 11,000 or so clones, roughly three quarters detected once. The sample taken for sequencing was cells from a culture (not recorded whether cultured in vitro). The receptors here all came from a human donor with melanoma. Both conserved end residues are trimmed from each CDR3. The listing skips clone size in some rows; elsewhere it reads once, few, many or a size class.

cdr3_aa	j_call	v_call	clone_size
ASSLVGGMGETQY	TRBJ2-5	TRBV7-9	once
AISLDGNTIY	TRBJ1-3	TRBV10-3	-
ASSSRKKSTESTDTQY	TRBJ2-3	TRBV7-9	-
ASSFLRADTQY	TRBJ2-3	TRBV5-4	-
AWSDRRFTDTQY	TRBJ2-3	TRBV30	-
ASSSTPRLGYT	TRBJ1-2	TRBV7-8	-
ASSFGRGYGYT	TRBJ1-2	TRBV7-8	-
ASSTHRGRAYEQY	TRBJ2-7	TRBV11-2	-
ASSQRETYGYT	TRBJ1-2	TRBV4-1	few
ASRQQGSQPQH	TRBJ1-5	TRBV28	-
ASSLTTGGNTEAF	TRBJ1-1	TRBV5-1	-
ASSYRVDEQY	TRBJ2-7	TRBV6-5	-
ASSKDGAGVGDTQY	TRBJ2-3	TRBV21-1	-
ASSQEAEFDTQY	TRBJ2-3	TRBV4-1	once
ASSLGQMSETQY	TRBJ2-5	TRBV5-1	few
ASSFNPSDNEQF	TRBJ2-1	TRBV11-2	-
ASSIDAYGYT	TRBJ1-2	TRBV19	-
ASSQDGGFGNQPQH	TRBJ1-5	TRBV4-1	few